A selection of T cell receptor beta chains follows, all from one sample in a study of cytomegalovirus exposure and HLA in healthy donors. Libraries were prepared by immunoSEQ multiplex PCR; TCRdb keeps only in-frame clonotypes and omits some of them. The sample records about 78,000 clones, roughly 80% being singletons. The sequenced material came from PBMCs. The receptors shown here come from a man between 50 and 59 years old in good health and CMV-seropositive. Each CDR3 is given with its conserved first and last residue. The order of the fields is D gene, V gene, J gene, CDR3 protein. D genes are given only for firm matches.

>TRBD2|TRBV7-9|TRBJ2-5
CASSLRGVSAETQYF
>TRBD1|TRBV30|TRBJ2-7
CAWSWGTGSYEQYF
>TRBD1|TRBV5-1|TRBJ1-5
CASSKRQGSRDNSNQPQHF
>-|TRBV6-1|TRBJ2-7
CASSEHYRGGVSYEQYF
>TRBD2|TRBV30|TRBJ2-1
CAWSVPLAGAYNEQFF
>TRBD1|TRBV5-1|TRBJ1-1
CASSLGNADQGGAFF
>TRBD1|TRBV9|TRBJ2-1
CASSLRDRSNEQFF
>-|TRBV29-1|TRBJ2-1
CSVEPSRNEQFF
>TRBD2|TRBV19|TRBJ2-7
CASSMSGRPPYEQYF
>TRBD2|TRBV7-9|TRBJ2-1
CASSLAFPGGAHEQFF
>-|TRBV4-3|TRBJ2-3
CASSLSISTTADTQYF
>-|TRBV5-6|TRBJ2-7
CASSFGGYEQYF
>-|TRBV30|TRBJ2-7
CAWSVGGGYEQYF
>-|TRBV5-1|TRBJ2-5
CASSLGSASEVRETQYF
>TRBD1|TRBV18|TRBJ1-1
CASSPQGARRAEAFF
>-|TRBV7-9|TRBJ2-5
CASSPDSPIAQETQYF
>-|TRBV5-1|TRBJ1-1
CASSFSGFGTEAFF
>TRBD1|TRBV11-2|TRBJ2-7
CASSLYPSGTGTGEQYF
>-|TRBV7-9|TRBJ2-6
CASRREGANGLTF
>TRBD1|TRBV2|TRBJ1-6
CASILTGDSPLHF
>-|TRBV6-5|TRBJ1-2
CASSRGGGGGYTF
>TRBD1|TRBV30|TRBJ2-4
CAGQGISAKNSQYF
>-|TRBV4-1|TRBJ1-5
CASSQDRASNQPQHF
>-|TRBV5-1|TRBJ1-2
CASSWGTRGYTF
>-|TRBV19|TRBJ1-5
CASSIFQVQAGPQHF
>TRBD2|TRBV30|TRBJ2-1
CAWSETSGRDEQFF
>TRBD1|TRBV11-2|TRBJ2-7
CASSYTGTGPYEQYF
>-|TRBV5-1|TRBJ2-6
CASSLVAGTGANVLTF
>-|TRBV5-4|TRBJ2-7
CASSLATSSYEQYF
>TRBD2|TRBV7-9|TRBJ2-7
CASSFQGWASGSYEQYF